This entry is about one T cell receptor (beta chain). Its antigen is unknown. Here immunoSEQ multiplex PCR was the method, and the copy in TCRdb shows in-frame clones only, minus some. The table includes some 250,000 clones, around 90% detected once. V lost 5 bases to trimming and J lost 0 bases, with 11 bases between them. CDR3 size: 14 residues. The germline gives CDR1 SGHAT, CDR2 FQDESV (reference sequence). This specimen belongs to a study of cytomegalovirus exposure and HLA in healthy donors. Study results and caveats: In vitro assays verified that a few CMV-associated chains recognized CMV antigens specifically.

The source is a woman under 30 in good health and CMV-seronegative. The sequencing input was PBMCs. The rearrangement joins TRBV11-1 to TRBJ2-7; D might be TRBD2 (6 bases). The CDR3 coding sequence is TGTGCCAGCAGCCGGGACGGGAGCTCCTACGAGCAGTACTTC. It encodes CASSRDGSSYEQYF.